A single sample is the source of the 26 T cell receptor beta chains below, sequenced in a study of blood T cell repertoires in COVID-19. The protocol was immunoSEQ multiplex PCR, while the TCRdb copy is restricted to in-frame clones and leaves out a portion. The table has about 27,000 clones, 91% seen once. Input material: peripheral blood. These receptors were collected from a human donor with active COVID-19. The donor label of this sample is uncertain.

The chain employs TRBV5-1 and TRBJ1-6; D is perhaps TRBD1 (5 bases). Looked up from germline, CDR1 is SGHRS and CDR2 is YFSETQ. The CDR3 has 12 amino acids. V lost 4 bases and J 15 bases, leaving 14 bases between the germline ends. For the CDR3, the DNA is TGCGCCAGCAGCGGTTCAACAGGAATCCTCCACTTT. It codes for CASSGSTGILHF.

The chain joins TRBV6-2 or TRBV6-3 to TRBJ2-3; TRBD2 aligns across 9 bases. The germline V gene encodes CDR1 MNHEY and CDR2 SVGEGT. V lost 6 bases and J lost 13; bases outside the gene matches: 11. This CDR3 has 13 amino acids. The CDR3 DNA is TGTGCCAGCAGCCCGGACCTAGCGGGGATCAAGTATTTT. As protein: CASSPDLAGIKYF.

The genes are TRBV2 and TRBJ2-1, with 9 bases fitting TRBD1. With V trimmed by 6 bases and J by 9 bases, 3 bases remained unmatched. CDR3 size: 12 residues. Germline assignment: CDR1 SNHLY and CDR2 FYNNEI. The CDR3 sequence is CASSLQGAEQFF. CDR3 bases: TGTGCCAGCAGCTTACAGGGGGCTGAGCAGTTCTTC.

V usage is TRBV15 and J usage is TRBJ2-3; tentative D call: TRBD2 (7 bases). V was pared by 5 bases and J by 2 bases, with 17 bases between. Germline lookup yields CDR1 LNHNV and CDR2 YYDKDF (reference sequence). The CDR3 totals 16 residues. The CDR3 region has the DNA TGTGCCACCAGCTGGGGGGGGCTAGCGGTCACAGATACGCAGTATTTT. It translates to CATSWGGLAVTDTQYF.

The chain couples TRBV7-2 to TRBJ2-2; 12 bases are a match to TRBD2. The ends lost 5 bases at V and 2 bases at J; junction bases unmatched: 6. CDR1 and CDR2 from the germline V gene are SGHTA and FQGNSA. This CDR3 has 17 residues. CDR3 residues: CASSVPSGRANTGELFF. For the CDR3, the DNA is TGTGCCAGCAGCGTCCCTAGCGGGAGGGCCAACACCGGGGAGCTGTTTTTT. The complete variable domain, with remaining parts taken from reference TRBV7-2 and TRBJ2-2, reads GAGVSQSPSNKVTEKGKDVELRCDPISGHTALYWYRQSLGQGLEFLIYFQGNSAPDKSGLPSDRFSAERTGGSVSTLTIQRTQQEDSAVYLCASSVPSGRANTGELFFGEGSRLTVL.

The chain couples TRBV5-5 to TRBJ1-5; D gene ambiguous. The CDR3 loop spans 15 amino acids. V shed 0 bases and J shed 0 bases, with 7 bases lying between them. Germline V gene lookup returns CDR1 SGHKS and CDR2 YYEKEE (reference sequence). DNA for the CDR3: TGTGCCAGCAGCTTGGAACATTTTAGCAATCAGCCCCAGCATTTT. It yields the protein CASSLEHFSNQPQHF.

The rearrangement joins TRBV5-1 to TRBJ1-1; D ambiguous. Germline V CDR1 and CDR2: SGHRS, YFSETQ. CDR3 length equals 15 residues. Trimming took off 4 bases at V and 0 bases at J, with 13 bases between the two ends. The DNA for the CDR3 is TGCGCCAGCAGCCCGAGCGGACGGGTGAACACTGAAGCTTTCTTT. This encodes CASSPSGRVNTEAFF.

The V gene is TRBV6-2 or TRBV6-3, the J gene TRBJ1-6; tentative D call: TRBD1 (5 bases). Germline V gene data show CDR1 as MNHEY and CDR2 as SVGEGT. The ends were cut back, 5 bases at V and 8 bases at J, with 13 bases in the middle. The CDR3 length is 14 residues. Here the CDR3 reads CASSQWQGHSPLHF. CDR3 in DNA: TGTGCCAGCAGTCAGTGGCAGGGTCATTCACCCCTCCACTTT.

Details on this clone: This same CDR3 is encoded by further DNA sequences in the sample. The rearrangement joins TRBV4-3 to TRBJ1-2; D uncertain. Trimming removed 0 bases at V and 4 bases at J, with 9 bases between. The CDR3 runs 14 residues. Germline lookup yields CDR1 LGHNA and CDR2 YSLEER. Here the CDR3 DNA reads TGCGCCAGCAGCCAAGATCTGGGAGGCTATGGCTACACCTTC. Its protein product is CASSQDLGGYGYTF.

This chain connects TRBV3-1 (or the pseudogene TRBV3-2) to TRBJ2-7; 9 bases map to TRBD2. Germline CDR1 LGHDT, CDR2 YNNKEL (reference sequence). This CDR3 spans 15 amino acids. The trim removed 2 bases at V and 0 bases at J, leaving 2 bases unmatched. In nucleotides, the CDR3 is TGTGCCAGCAGCCAATTTAGCGGGGGCTCCTACGAGCAGTACTTC. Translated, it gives CASSQFSGGSYEQYF.

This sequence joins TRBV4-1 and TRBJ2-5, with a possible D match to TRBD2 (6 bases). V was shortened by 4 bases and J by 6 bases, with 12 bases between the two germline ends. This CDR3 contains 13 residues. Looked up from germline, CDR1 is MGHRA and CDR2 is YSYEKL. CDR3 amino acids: CASSPRDQKTQYF. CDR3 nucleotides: TGCGCCAGCAGCCCGCGGGATCAGAAGACCCAGTACTTC.

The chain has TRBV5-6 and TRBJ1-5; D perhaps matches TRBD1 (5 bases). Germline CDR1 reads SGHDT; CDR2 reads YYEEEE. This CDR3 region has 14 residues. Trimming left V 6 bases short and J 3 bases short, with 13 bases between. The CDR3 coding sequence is TGTGCCAGCAAGCGGGGGATGGACAATCAGCCCCAGCATTTT. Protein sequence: CASKRGMDNQPQHF.

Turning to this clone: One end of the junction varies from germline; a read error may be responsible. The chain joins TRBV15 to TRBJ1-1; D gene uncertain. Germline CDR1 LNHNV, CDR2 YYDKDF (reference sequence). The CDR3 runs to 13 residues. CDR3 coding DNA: TGTGCCACCAGCGGAGACATGAACACTGAAGCTTTCTTT. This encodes CATSGDMNTEAFF.

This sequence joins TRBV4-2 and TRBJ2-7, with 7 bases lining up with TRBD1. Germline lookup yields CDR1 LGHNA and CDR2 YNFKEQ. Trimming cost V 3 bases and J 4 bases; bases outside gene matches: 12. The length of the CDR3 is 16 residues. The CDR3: CASSQETGLGSYEQYF. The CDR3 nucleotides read TGTGCCAGCAGCCAGGAGACAGGGCTGGGATCGTACGAGCAGTACTTC.

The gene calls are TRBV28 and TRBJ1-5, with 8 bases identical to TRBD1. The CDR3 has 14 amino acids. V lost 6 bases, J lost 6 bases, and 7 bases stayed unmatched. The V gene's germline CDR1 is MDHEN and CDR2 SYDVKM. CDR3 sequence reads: CASRAAGGSQPQHF. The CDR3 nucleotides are TGTGCCAGCAGAGCAGCAGGGGGCAGTCAGCCCCAGCATTTT.

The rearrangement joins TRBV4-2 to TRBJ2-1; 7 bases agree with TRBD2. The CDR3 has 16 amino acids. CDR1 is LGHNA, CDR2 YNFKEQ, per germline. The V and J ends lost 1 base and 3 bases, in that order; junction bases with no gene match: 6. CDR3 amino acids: CASSQVNSGNYNEQFF. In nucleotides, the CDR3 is TGTGCCAGCAGCCAAGTAAACAGCGGGAACTACAATGAGCAGTTCTTC.

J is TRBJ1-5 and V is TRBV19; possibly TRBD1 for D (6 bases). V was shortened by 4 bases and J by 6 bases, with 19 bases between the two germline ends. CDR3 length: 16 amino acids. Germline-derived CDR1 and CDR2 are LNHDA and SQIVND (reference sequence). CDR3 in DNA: TGTGCCAGTAGTACTATCCCCAGGGGTGGTGGTCAGCCCCAGCATTTT. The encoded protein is CASSTIPRGGGQPQHF. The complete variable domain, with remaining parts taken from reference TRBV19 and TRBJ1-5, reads DGGITQSPKYLFRKEGQNVTLSCEQNLNHDAMYWYRQDPGQGLRLIYYSQIVNDFQKGDIAEGYSVSREKKESFPLTVTSAQKNPTAFYLCASSTIPRGGGQPQHFGDGTRLSIL.

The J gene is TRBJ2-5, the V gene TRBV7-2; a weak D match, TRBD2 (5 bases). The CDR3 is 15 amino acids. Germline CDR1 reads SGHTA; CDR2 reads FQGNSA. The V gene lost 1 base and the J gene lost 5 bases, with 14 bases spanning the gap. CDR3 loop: CASSLDRRTGETQYF. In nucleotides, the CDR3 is TGTGCCAGCAGCTTAGACAGACGAACGGGGGAGACCCAGTACTTC. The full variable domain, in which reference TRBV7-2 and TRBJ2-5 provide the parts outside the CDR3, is GAGVSQSPSNKVTEKGKDVELRCDPISGHTALYWYRQSLGQGLEFLIYFQGNSAPDKSGLPSDRFSAERTGGSVSTLTIQRTQQEDSAVYLCASSLDRRTGETQYFGPGTRLLVL.

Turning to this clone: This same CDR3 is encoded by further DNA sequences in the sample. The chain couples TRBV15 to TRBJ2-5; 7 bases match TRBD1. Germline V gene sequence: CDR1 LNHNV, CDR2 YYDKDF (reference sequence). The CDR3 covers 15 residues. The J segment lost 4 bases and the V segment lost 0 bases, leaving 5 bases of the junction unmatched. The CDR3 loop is CATSRDRGIGETQYF. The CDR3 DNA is TGTGCCACCAGCAGAGACAGGGGGATTGGAGAGACCCAGTACTTC.

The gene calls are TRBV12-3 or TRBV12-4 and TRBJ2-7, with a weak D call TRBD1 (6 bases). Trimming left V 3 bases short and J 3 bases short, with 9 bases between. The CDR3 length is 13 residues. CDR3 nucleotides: TGTGCCAGCAGTTTTGGGACAAGCTACGAGCAGTACTTC. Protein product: CASSFGTSYEQYF.

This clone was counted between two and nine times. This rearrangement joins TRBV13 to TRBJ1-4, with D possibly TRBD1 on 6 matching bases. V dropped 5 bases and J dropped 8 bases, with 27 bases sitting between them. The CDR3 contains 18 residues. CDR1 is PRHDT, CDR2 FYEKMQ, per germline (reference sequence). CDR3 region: CASSPRIVRDIFGEKLFF. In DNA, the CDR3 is TGTGCCAGCAGCCCCCGAATAGTCAGGGACATTTTCGGGGAAAAACTGTTTTTT.

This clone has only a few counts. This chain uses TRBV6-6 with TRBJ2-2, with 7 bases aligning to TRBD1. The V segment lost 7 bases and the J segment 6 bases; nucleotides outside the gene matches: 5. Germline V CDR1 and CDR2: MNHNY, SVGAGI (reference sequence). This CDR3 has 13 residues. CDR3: CASIPQGAGELFF. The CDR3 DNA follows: TGTGCCAGCATTCCCCAGGGGGCCGGGGAGCTGTTTTTT.

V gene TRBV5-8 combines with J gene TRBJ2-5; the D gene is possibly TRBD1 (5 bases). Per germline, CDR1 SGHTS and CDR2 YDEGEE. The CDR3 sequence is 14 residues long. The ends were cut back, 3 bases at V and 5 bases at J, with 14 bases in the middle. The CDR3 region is CASSSRTLRETQYF. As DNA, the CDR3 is TGTGCCAGCAGCTCGCGGACACTGCGGGAGACCCAGTACTTC. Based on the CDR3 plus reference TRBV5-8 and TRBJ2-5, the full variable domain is EAGVTQSPTHLIKTRGQQATLRCSPISGHTSVYWYQQALGLGLQFLLWYDEGEERNRGNFPPRFSGRQFPNYSSELNVNALELEDSALYLCASSSRTLRETQYFGPGTRLLVL.

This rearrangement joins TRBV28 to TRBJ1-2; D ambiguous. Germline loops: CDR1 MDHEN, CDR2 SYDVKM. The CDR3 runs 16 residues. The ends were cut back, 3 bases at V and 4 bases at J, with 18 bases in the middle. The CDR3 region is CASSLVSGSVSYGYTF. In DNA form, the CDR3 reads TGTGCCAGCAGTTTGGTCAGCGGGAGCGTTAGCTATGGCTACACCTTC.

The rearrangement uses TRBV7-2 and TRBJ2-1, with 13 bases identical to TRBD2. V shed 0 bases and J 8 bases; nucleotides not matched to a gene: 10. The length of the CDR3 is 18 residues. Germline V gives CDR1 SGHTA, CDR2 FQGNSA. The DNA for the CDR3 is TGTGCCAGCAGCTTAGCAAAGGGACTAGCGGGGATTATAGATGAGCAGTTCTTC. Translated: CASSLAKGLAGIIDEQFF.

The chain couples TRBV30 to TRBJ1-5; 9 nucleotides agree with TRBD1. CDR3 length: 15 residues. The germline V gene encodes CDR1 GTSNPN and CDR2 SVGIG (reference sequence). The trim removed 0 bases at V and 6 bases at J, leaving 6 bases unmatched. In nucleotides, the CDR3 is TGTGCCTGGAGTGTAAGCGGGACAGGGCTTCAGCCCCAGCATTTT. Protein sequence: CAWSVSGTGLQPQHF.